Listed here are 31 T cell receptor beta chains from one sample, sequenced in a study of blood T cell repertoires in COVID-19. Repertoires were generated with immunoSEQ multiplex PCR, while TCRdb's copy carries only in-frame clones and drops some. Of more than 95,000 clones listed, about four fifths are singletons. The sample was peripheral blood. All receptors derive from an older man with acute or convalescent COVID-19.

The V gene is TRBV10-2, the J gene TRBJ2-7, with 9 bases lining up with TRBD2. The trim removed 5 bases at V and 9 bases at J, leaving 11 bases unmatched. The CDR3 is made up of 14 amino acids. CDR1 is WSHSY, CDR2 SAAADI, per germline. This CDR3 is CASSQGLAARGQYF. CDR3 coding DNA: TGCGCCAGCAGTCAGGGACTAGCTGCGAGAGGGCAGTACTTC.

V and J are TRBV7-2 and TRBJ1-1, with unresolved D. The CDR3 spans 13 residues. V was shortened by 5 bases and J by 4 bases, with 11 bases between the two germline ends. Per germline, CDR1 SGHTA and CDR2 FQGNSA. CDR3 sequence: CASSLTRLTEAFF. CDR3 in DNA: TGTGCCAGCAGCCTAACTCGCCTCACTGAAGCTTTCTTT.

This clone was detected only a few times. The CDR3 DNA sequence: TGTGCCACCAGTACGCTAGCGGGAGGTGCCTTGGGCGGGGAGCTGTTTTTT. This codes for CATSTLAGGALGGELFF. The V gene is TRBV24-1, the J gene TRBJ2-2; 11 bases are a match to TRBD2. Losses at the gene ends were 6 bases for V and 7 bases for J; bases not matched to a gene: 12. Germline V CDR1 and CDR2: KGHDR, SFDVKD. This CDR3 comprises 17 residues.

The chain has TRBV28 and TRBJ1-1; 9 bases align to TRBD1. CDR1 and CDR2 from the germline V gene are MDHEN and SYDVKM. The V segment lost 3 bases and the J segment 4 bases; nucleotides outside the gene matches: 9. The CDR3 runs to 16 residues. Here the CDR3 DNA reads TGTGCCAGCAGTTTGCTCTACAGGGGGCGAATCACTGAAGCTTTCTTT. Translating it yields CASSLLYRGRITEAFF. The complete variable domain, with remaining parts taken from reference TRBV28 and TRBJ1-1, reads DVKVTQSSRYLVKRTGEKVFLECVQDMDHENMFWYRQDPGLGLRLIYFSYDVKMKEKGDIPEGYSVSREKKERFSLILESASTNQTSMYLCASSLLYRGRITEAFFGQGTRLTVV.

This chain uses TRBV9 with TRBJ1-1, with 8 bases fitting TRBD1. Germline CDR1 reads SGDLS; CDR2 reads YYNGEE. The J segment lost 0 bases and the V segment lost 0 bases, leaving 1 base of the junction unmatched. This CDR3 spans 15 amino acids. The CDR3 is CASSVARGLNTEAFF. CDR3 nucleotides: TGTGCCAGCAGCGTAGCCAGGGGGCTGAACACTGAAGCTTTCTTT. Complete variable domain (other parts from reference TRBV9 and TRBJ1-1): DSGVTQTPKHLITATGQRVTLRCSPRSGDLSVYWYQQSLDQGLQFLIQYYNGEERAKGNILERFSAQQFPDLHSELNLSSLELGDSALYFCASSVARGLNTEAFFGQGTRLTVV.

This sequence joins TRBV5-6 and TRBJ1-2; possibly TRBD1 for D (5 bases). With 4 bases removed from V and 2 bases from J, the gap between germline ends came to 15 bases. CDR3 length equals 15 residues. CDR1 is SGHDT and CDR2 is YYEEEE in the germline V gene. CDR3: CASSTVGAGNYGYTF. The CDR3, as DNA: TGTGCCAGCAGCACGGTAGGGGCCGGCAACTATGGCTACACCTTC.

J is TRBJ2-7 and V is TRBV11-2; TRBD2 aligns across 10 bases. This CDR3 comprises 17 residues. Germline V lookup: CDR1 SGHAT, CDR2 FQNNGV. Germline trimming cut 0 bases from V and 7 bases from J; bases unmatched to any gene: 12. The CDR3 here is CASSLDRGAGGVREQYF. The CDR3 DNA follows: TGTGCCAGCAGCTTAGATAGAGGAGCGGGGGGGGTTCGGGAGCAGTACTTC.

This chain joins TRBV6-2 or TRBV6-3 and TRBJ2-3; maybe TRBD2 (6 bases). The V end was cut by 6 bases, the J end by 3 bases, with 19 bases between. In germline, CDR1 is MNHEY, CDR2 SVGEGT. This CDR3 comprises 16 residues. The CDR3 DNA sequence: TGTGCCAGCAGCCTCCGTCCAGGGAGGTCGACAGATACGCAGTATTTT. Residues: CASSLRPGRSTDTQYF.

The chain recombines TRBV23-1 with TRBJ1-2; D ambiguous. TRBV23-1 is marked as an open reading frame, function uncertain. V lost 3 bases to trimming and J lost 6 bases, with 14 bases between them. The CDR3 length is 14 residues. The CDR3, as DNA: TGCGCCAGCAGTCACCCCACAGATTTGGATGGCTACACCTTC. Translating gives CASSHPTDLDGYTF.

This CDR3 is CASSLGAGSPNEQYF. For the CDR3, the DNA is TGTGCCAGCAGTTTAGGAGCCGGGAGCCCAAACGAGCAGTACTTC. The chain is built from TRBV27 and TRBJ2-7; the D gene is possibly TRBD2 (6 bases). The germline V gene encodes CDR1 MNHEY and CDR2 SMNVEV (reference sequence). The CDR3 is 15 residues long. V gave up 2 bases and J gave up 5 bases, with 16 bases separating them.

The chain carries TRBV12-3 or TRBV12-4 and TRBJ1-2, with 9 nucleotides matching TRBD1. Germline trimming cut 5 bases from V and 7 bases from J; bases unmatched to any gene: 5. This CDR3 is built from 13 residues. CDR3 residues: CASSQQGQGGYTF. CDR3 nucleotide sequence: TGTGCCAGCAGTCAACAGGGACAGGGTGGCTACACCTTC.

This clone came up once. The chain uses TRBV5-5 and TRBJ2-5; D may be TRBD2 (6 bases). Looked up from germline, CDR1 is SGHKS and CDR2 is YYEKEE (reference sequence). V shed 5 bases and J shed 9 bases, with 23 bases lying between them. CDR3 length: 15 amino acids. The CDR3 region has the DNA TGTGCCAGCAGGGTTGGAGGGTTTTCAGTCGAGGCCCAGTACTTC. Amino acids: CASRVGGFSVEAQYF.

The CDR3 protein is CASSPGTFNTGELFF. CDR3 coding DNA: TGTGCCAGCAGCCCGGGGACATTTAACACCGGGGAGCTGTTTTTT. V usage is TRBV7-2 and J usage is TRBJ2-2, with a tentative D call TRBD1 (6 bases). CDR3 size: 15 residues. CDR1 and CDR2 (germline): SGHTA, FQGNSA. V dropped 5 bases and J dropped 2 bases, with 12 bases sitting between them.

This clone was observed a single time. The chain recombines TRBV6-5 with TRBJ1-5; D gene ambiguous. The length of the CDR3 is 13 residues. Germline V gives CDR1 MNHEY, CDR2 SVGAGI. Trimming stripped 6 bases from V and 4 bases from J, with 10 bases between. Here the CDR3 DNA reads TGTGCCAGCAGCCTGACGGGAAATCAGCCCCAGCATTTT. Translation: CASSLTGNQPQHF.

The CDR3 DNA reads TGTGCTAGTGGTTTGGTAAGGGGAGGGCGGGGCACAGATACGCAGTATTTT. Translating gives CASGLVRGGRGTDTQYF. The chain couples TRBV12-5 to TRBJ2-3, with 7 nucleotides matching TRBD2. V shed 0 bases and J 1 base; nucleotides not matched to a gene: 7. This CDR3 region has 17 residues. CDR1 LGHNT and CDR2 FRNRAP come from the germline V gene.

CDR3 amino acids: CASSLSHRGGEQYF. In nucleotides, the CDR3 is TGTGCCAGCAGTTTATCCCACAGGGGGGGAGAGCAGTACTTC. V and J are TRBV28 and TRBJ2-7; possibly TRBD1 for D (8 bases). V dropped 1 base and J dropped 7 bases, with 14 bases sitting between them. Germline V gene lookup returns CDR1 MDHEN and CDR2 SYDVKM. The CDR3 contains 14 residues. Variable domain in full (rest from reference TRBV28 and TRBJ2-7): DVKVTQSSRYLVKRTGEKVFLECVQDMDHENMFWYRQDPGLGLRLIYFSYDVKMKEKGDIPEGYSVSREKKERFSLILESASTNQTSMYLCASSLSHRGGEQYFGPGTRLTVT.

Many counts were recorded for this clone. The J gene is TRBJ2-1, the V gene TRBV30; perhaps TRBD2 as D (5 bases). Germline CDR1 and CDR2: GTSNPN and SVGIG (reference sequence). CDR3 length: 14 amino acids. V was clipped by 2 bases and J by 4 bases, with 12 bases between them. DNA of the CDR3: TGTGCCTGGAGTCCCCTTAGAGGGTACAATGAGCAGTTCTTC. Translation gives CAWSPLRGYNEQFF.

The rearrangement uses TRBV7-2 and TRBJ1-2, with a weak D call TRBD1 (6 bases). This CDR3 region has 14 residues. V was shortened by 2 bases and J by 6 bases, with 13 bases between the two germline ends. Germline V lookup: CDR1 SGHTA, CDR2 FQGNSA. For the CDR3, the DNA is TGTGCCAGCAGCTTAATCAGGGGTATGGATGGCTACACCTTC. Translating gives CASSLIRGMDGYTF.

The chain is built from TRBV7-9 and TRBJ1-3; D perhaps matches TRBD1 (6 bases). The CDR3 is made up of 13 amino acids. With 6 bases removed from V and 1 base from J, the gap between germline ends came to 7 bases. Germline CDR1 SEHNR, CDR2 FQNEAQ (reference sequence). The CDR3 reads CASRTGSGNTIYF. CDR3 coding DNA: TGTGCCAGCAGAACAGGGTCTGGAAACACCATATATTTT.

The chain combines TRBV5-1 with TRBJ2-1, with 11 bases identical to TRBD2. Germline values: CDR1 SGHRS, CDR2 YFSETQ. The trim removed 4 bases at V and 9 bases at J, leaving 21 bases unmatched. The CDR3 extends over 19 amino acids. The CDR3 DNA follows: TGCGCCAGCAGCCTCACTGGCCCCTTAGCGGGAGGGCCGTCTAGTGAGCAGTTCTTC. This sequence encodes CASSLTGPLAGGPSSEQFF.

CDR3 sequence: CASSLLSPSGGSNEKLFF. The CDR3 DNA sequence: TGCGCCAGCAGCTTGTTATCACCATCGGGGGGGAGTAATGAAAAACTGTTTTTT. J is TRBJ1-4 and V is TRBV5-1; D is possibly TRBD1 (5 bases). The CDR3 contains 18 residues. Germline V lookup: CDR1 SGHRS, CDR2 YFSETQ. The ends were cut back, 1 base at V and 4 bases at J, with 20 bases in the middle.

The J gene is TRBJ1-3, the V gene TRBV6-5; D may be TRBD1 (5 bases). There are 16 residues in the CDR3. V was trimmed by 4 bases and J by 0 bases, leaving 13 bases between them. Germline CDR1 and CDR2: MNHEY and SVGAGI. CDR3 amino acids: CASSSAGILSGNTIYF. The CDR3 DNA reads as TGTGCCAGCAGTTCCGCAGGGATTCTCTCTGGAAACACCATATATTTT.

This clone has a single count. This rearrangement joins TRBV5-1 to TRBJ2-7, with 7 bases aligning to TRBD1. The CDR3 is made up of 14 amino acids. Germline CDR1 is SGHRS and CDR2 is YFSETQ. The V and J ends lost 3 bases and 3 bases, in that order; junction bases with no gene match: 6. The CDR3, as DNA: TGCGCCAGCAGCTCCGGACAGGTAAACTACGAGCAGTACTTC. Translating gives CASSSGQVNYEQYF.

This chain's CDR3 is CASSQVSPSEAFF. DNA for the CDR3: TGTGCCAGCAGCCAAGTCTCCCCCAGTGAAGCTTTCTTT. This rearrangement joins TRBV3-1 (or the pseudogene TRBV3-2) to TRBJ1-1; no clear D. Germline V gene data show CDR1 as LGHDT and CDR2 as YNNKEL (reference sequence). Trimming left V 1 base short and J 7 bases short, with 10 bases between. The CDR3 loop spans 13 amino acids.

CDR3 in DNA: TGTGCCAGCAGCTCAACTAGCGGGAACTTTTTCAATGAGCAGTTCTTC. Amino acids: CASSSTSGNFFNEQFF. The gene calls are TRBV7-2 and TRBJ2-1, with 10 bases aligning to TRBD2. CDR3 length: 16 amino acids. The J segment lost 6 bases and the V segment lost 4 bases, leaving 9 bases of the junction unmatched. The germline V gene encodes CDR1 SGHTA and CDR2 FQGNSA. Filled out from reference TRBV7-2 and TRBJ2-1, the complete variable domain reads GAGVSQSPSNKVTEKGKDVELRCDPISGHTALYWYRQSLGQGLEFLIYFQGNSAPDKSGLPSDRFSAERTGGSVSTLTIQRTQQEDSAVYLCASSSTSGNFFNEQFFGPGTRLTVL.

The V and J genes are TRBV6-6 and TRBJ2-3, with 11 bases lining up with TRBD2. This CDR3 contains 13 residues. The V and J ends lost 5 bases and 9 bases, in that order; junction bases with no gene match: 4. Germline lookup yields CDR1 MNHNY and CDR2 SVGAGI (reference sequence). CDR3 amino acids: CASSNSGGATQYF. The CDR3 coding sequence is TGTGCCAGCAGTAATAGCGGGGGGGCCACGCAGTATTTT.

The chain combines TRBV19 with TRBJ2-1; TRBD2 matches 10 bases. In germline, CDR1 is LNHDA, CDR2 SQIVND (reference sequence). The CDR3 loop spans 16 amino acids. The V gene end was trimmed by 1 base and the J gene end by 6 bases; junction bases not matched to a gene: 6. The CDR3 sequence is CASSIAGSGRANEQFF. CDR3 nucleotide sequence: TGTGCCAGTAGTATAGCAGGAAGCGGGAGGGCCAATGAGCAGTTCTTC. Full variable domain (missing parts from reference TRBV19 and TRBJ2-1): DGGITQSPKYLFRKEGQNVTLSCEQNLNHDAMYWYRQDPGQGLRLIYYSQIVNDFQKGDIAEGYSVSREKKESFPLTVTSAQKNPTAFYLCASSIAGSGRANEQFFGPGTRLTVL.

J is TRBJ1-1 and V is TRBV7-2; tentatively, D is TRBD1 (5 bases). V was clipped by 8 bases and J by 4 bases, with 14 bases between them. The CDR3 has 13 amino acids. Germline CDR1 SGHTA, CDR2 FQGNSA. The CDR3 DNA sequence: TGTGCCAGCCGGGGACTCTCGAGCACTGAAGCTTTCTTT. This translates into CASRGLSSTEAFF.

The V call is TRBV14, the J call TRBJ2-7, with D unresolved. The germline gives CDR1 SGHDN, CDR2 FVKESK. The ends were cut back, 0 bases at V and 2 bases at J, with 8 bases in the middle. The CDR3 is made up of 14 amino acids. CDR3 protein: CASSQESPPYEQYF. CDR3 DNA: TGTGCCAGCAGCCAAGAGAGCCCCCCCTACGAGCAGTACTTC.

The chain links TRBV11-2 to TRBJ1-1, with 11 nucleotides matching TRBD1. Germline loops: CDR1 SGHAT, CDR2 FQNNGV. This CDR3 spans 14 amino acids. V dropped 5 bases and J dropped 8; count of bases not matched to a gene: 7. The CDR3 region is CASSPVGDRGEAFF. The CDR3 DNA follows: TGTGCCAGCAGCCCAGTAGGGGACAGGGGGGAAGCTTTCTTT.

The gene calls are TRBV3-1 (or the pseudogene TRBV3-2) and TRBJ2-2, with D possibly TRBD2 on 5 matching bases. Germline V gives CDR1 LGHDT, CDR2 YNNKEL (reference sequence). V lost 0 bases and J lost 6, with 8 bases in between. This CDR3 is 14 amino acids long. CDR3 region: CASSQDSGPGELFF. The DNA for the CDR3 is TGTGCCAGCAGCCAAGACAGCGGTCCCGGGGAGCTGTTTTTT.